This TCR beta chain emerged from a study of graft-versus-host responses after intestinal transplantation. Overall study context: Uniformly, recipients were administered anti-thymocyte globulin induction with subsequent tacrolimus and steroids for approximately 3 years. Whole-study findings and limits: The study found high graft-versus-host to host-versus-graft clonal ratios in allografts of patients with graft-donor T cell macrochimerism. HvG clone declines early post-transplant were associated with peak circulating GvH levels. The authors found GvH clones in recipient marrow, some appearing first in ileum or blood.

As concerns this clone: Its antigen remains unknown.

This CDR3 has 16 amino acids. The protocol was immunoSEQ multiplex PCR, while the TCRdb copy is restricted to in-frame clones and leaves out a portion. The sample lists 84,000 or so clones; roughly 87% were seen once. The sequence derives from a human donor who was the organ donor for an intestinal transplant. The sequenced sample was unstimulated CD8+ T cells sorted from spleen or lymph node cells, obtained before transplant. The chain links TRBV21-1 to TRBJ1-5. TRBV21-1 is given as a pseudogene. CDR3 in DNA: TGTGCCAGCAGCAAGATAAGGAGGATTAGCAATCAGCCCCAGCATTTT. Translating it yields CASSKIRRISNQPQHF.